A single sample is the source of the 9 T cell receptor beta chains below, sequenced in a study of blood T cell repertoires in COVID-19. Clones were sequenced by immunoSEQ multiplex PCR, and TCRdb holds only the in-frame ones, with some missing. In the table there are roughly 200,000 clones, roughly 92% of which are singletons. What was sequenced was peripheral blood. These receptors all stem from a young man with COVID-19, enrolled during active disease.

The chain links TRBV5-5 to TRBJ2-2, with D perhaps matching TRBD2 (7 bases). Germline CDR1 is SGHKS and CDR2 is YYEKEE (reference sequence). The CDR3 consists of 16 residues. The V end was cut by 4 bases, the J end by 1 base, with 14 bases between. DNA for the CDR3: TGTGCCAGCAGCCCGGAGGGGGGGCGGAACACCGGGGAGCTGTTTTTT. It specifies CASSPEGGRNTGELFF.

The genes are TRBV2 and TRBJ1-5; D perhaps matches TRBD1 (5 bases). This CDR3 region has 14 residues. Trimming took off 4 bases at V and 2 bases at J, with 9 bases between the two ends. The V gene's germline CDR1 is SNHLY and CDR2 FYNNEI. The CDR3 here is CASSGQWGNQPQHF. The CDR3 DNA follows: TGTGCCAGCAGTGGACAGTGGGGCAATCAGCCCCAGCATTTT.

This rearrangement joins TRBV5-6 to TRBJ2-7, with a weak D call TRBD1 (5 bases). Germline assignment: CDR1 SGHDT and CDR2 YYEEEE. The V and J ends lost 4 bases and 2 bases respectively, with 16 bases between them. The CDR3 sequence is 15 residues long. CDR3 sequence reads: CASSPLGQLTYEQYF. The CDR3 region has the DNA TGTGCCAGCAGCCCGCTCGGACAACTAACCTACGAGCAGTACTTC.

V usage is TRBV5-1 and J usage is TRBJ2-3; a weak D match, TRBD1 (5 bases). The CDR3 spans 13 residues. The ends were cut back, 4 bases at V and 6 bases at J, with 12 bases in the middle. CDR1 and CDR2 (germline): SGHRS, YFSETQ. In DNA form, the CDR3 reads TGCGCCAGCAGCACCCTACAGGAGGATACGCAGTATTTT. Its protein product is CASSTLQEDTQYF.

The chain is built from TRBV6-5 and TRBJ1-4; the match to TRBD1 covers 9 bases. The CDR3 covers 14 residues. CDR1 is MNHEY and CDR2 is SVGAGI in the germline V gene. The ends lost 5 bases at V and 7 bases at J; junction bases unmatched: 5. CDR3 in amino acids: CASSITGGTEKLFF. CDR3 in DNA: TGTGCCAGCAGTATAACAGGGGGCACTGAAAAACTGTTTTTT.

As regards this clone: The same CDR3 arises from other DNA sequences in this sample as well. J is TRBJ2-7 and V is TRBV10-2; 8 nucleotides align to TRBD1. The CDR3 runs 12 residues. V shed 6 bases and J 3 bases; nucleotides not matched to a gene: 1. From germline, CDR1 is WSHSY and CDR2 SAAADI. The CDR3 nucleotides are TGCGCCAGCAGAGACAGGGGCTACGAGCAGTACTTC. This translates into CASRDRGYEQYF.

This rearrangement joins TRBV5-4 to TRBJ2-1; 14 bases are shared with TRBD2. Germline CDR1 is SGHNT and CDR2 is YYREEE (reference sequence). V lost 7 bases and J lost 9; bases outside the gene matches: 9. The CDR3 has 15 amino acids. CDR3 in amino acids: CASGTSGGGYSEQFF. CDR3 sequence (DNA): TGTGCCAGCGGGACTAGCGGGGGTGGATATAGTGAGCAGTTCTTC. Full variable domain (remainder filled in from reference TRBV5-4 and TRBJ2-1): ETGVTQSPTHLIKTRGQQVTLRCSSQSGHNTVSWYQQALGQGPQFIFQYYREEENGRGNFPPRFSGLQFPNYSSELNVNALELDDSALYLCASGTSGGGYSEQFFGPGTRLTVL.

The gene calls are TRBV2 and TRBJ2-7; perhaps TRBD1 as D (6 bases). The V gene lost 1 base and the J gene lost 12 bases, with 13 bases spanning the gap. The germline CDR1 and CDR2 sequences are SNHLY and FYNNEI. The CDR3 covers 12 residues. The CDR3 bases are TGTGCCAGCAGTGAAGACAGGACAGTGCGGTACTTC. Its protein is CASSEDRTVRYF.

This chain connects TRBV28 to TRBJ1-4, with D perhaps TRBD1 (6 bases). There are 14 residues in the CDR3. The germline CDR1 and CDR2 sequences are MDHEN and SYDVKM. The V end was cut by 7 bases, the J end by 10 bases, with 19 bases between. The CDR3 here is CASMSSQGMGKLFF. The DNA of the CDR3 is TGTGCCAGCATGTCAAGTCAGGGGATGGGAAAACTGTTTTTT. Full variable domain (rest looked up from reference TRBV28 and TRBJ1-4): DVKVTQSSRYLVKRTGEKVFLECVQDMDHENMFWYRQDPGLGLRLIYFSYDVKMKEKGDIPEGYSVSREKKERFSLILESASTNQTSMYLCASMSSQGMGKLFFGSGTQLSVL.